This T cell receptor beta chain was documented in a study of T cell responses to AZD1222 COVID-19 vaccine. CDR3 size: 16 residues. Trimming removed 2 bases from V and 3 bases from J; junction bases left unmatched: 9. Looked up from germline, CDR1 is LNHDA and CDR2 is SQIVND (reference sequence). On this clone itself: Antigen: not known.

TCRdb keeps only in-frame clones here, not all; method: immunoSEQ multiplex PCR. The table shows 70,000 to 95,000 clones, with around 92% occurring only once. Study outcomes and limitations: Donor demographics were predominantly white British with a female majority; clonal diversity may be underestimated.

This chain connects TRBV19 to TRBJ1-1, with 7 bases lining up with TRBD1. Sequenced material: peripheral blood, taken on day 0 of MenACWY control vaccination. The origin of this receptor is an adult in good health. The CDR3 DNA reads TGTGCCAGTAGTATAACAGGGGAAGTCTTGGACACTGAAGCTTTCTTT. Translated: CASSITGEVLDTEAFF.